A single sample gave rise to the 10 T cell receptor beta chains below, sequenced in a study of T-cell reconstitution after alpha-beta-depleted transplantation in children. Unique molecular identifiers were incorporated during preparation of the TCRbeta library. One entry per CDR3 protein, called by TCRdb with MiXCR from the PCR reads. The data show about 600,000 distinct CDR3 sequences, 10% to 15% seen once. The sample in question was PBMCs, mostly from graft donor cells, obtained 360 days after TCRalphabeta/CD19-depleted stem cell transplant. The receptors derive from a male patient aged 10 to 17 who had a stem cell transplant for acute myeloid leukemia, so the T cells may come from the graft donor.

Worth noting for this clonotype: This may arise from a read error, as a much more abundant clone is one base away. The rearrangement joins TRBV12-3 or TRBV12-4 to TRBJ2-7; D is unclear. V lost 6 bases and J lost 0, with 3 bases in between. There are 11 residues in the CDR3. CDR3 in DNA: TGTGCCAGCAGATTCTCCTACGAGCAGTACTTC. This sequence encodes CASRFSYEQYF.

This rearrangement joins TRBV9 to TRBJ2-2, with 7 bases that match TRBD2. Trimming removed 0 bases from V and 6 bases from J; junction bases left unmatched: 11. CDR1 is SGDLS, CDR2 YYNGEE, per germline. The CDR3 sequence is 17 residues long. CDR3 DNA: TGTGCCAGCAGCGTAGCAATCGCGACTAGCTGGGCCGGGGAGCTGTTTTTT. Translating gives CASSVAIATSWAGELFF.

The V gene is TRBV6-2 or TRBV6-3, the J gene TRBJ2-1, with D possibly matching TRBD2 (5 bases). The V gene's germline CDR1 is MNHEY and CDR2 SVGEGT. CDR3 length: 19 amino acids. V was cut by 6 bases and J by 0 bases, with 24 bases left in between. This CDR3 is CASSGVSGTLLLSYNEQFF. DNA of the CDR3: TGTGCCAGCAGCGGGGTATCGGGAACCTTACTCCTCTCCTACAATGAGCAGTTCTTC.

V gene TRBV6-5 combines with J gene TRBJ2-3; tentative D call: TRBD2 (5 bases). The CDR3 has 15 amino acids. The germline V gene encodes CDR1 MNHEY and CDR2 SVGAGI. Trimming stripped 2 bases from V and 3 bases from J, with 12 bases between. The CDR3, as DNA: TGTGCCAGCAGTTACGGACTGGGGTGGACAGATACGCAGTATTTT. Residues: CASSYGLGWTDTQYF.

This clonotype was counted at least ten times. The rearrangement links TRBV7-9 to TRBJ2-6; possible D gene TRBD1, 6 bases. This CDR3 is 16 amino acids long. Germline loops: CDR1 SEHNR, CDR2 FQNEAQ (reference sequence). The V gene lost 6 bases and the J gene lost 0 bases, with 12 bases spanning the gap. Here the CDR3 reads CASSYDRPSGANVLTF. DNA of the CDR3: TGTGCCAGCAGTTATGACAGGCCCTCTGGGGCCAACGTCCTGACTTTC. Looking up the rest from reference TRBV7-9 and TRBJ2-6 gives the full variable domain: DTGVSQNPRHKITKRGQNVTFRCDPISEHNRLYWYRQTLGQGPEFLTYFQNEAQLEKSRLLSDRFSAERPKGSFSTLEIQRTEQGDSAMYLCASSYDRPSGANVLTFGAGSRLTVL.

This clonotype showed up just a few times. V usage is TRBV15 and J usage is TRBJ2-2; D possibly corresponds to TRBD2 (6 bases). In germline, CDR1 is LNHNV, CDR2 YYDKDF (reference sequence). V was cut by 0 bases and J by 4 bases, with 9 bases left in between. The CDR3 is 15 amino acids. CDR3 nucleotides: TGTGCCACCAGCAGAGATGGAGCGGGCACCGGGGAGCTGTTTTTT. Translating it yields CATSRDGAGTGELFF.

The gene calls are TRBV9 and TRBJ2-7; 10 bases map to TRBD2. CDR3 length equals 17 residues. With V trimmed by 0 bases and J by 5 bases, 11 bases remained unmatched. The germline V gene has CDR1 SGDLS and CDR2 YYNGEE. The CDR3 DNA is TGTGCCAGCAGCGTAGCTCGTGCGGAGCGGGAGGGCAACGAGCAGTACTTC. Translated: CASSVARAEREGNEQYF.

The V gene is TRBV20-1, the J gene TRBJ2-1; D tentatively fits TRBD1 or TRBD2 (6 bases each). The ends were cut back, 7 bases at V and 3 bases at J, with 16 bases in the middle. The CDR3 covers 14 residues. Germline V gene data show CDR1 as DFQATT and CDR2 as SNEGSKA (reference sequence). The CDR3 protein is CSGAGHLYYNEQFF. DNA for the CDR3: TGCAGTGGCGCGGGACACCTGTACTACAATGAGCAGTTCTTC.

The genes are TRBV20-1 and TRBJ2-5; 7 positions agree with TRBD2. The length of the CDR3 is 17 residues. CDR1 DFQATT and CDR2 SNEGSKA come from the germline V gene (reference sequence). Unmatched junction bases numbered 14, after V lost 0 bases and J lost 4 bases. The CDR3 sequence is CSARDSQTSPRGETQYF. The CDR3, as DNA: TGCAGTGCTAGAGATTCCCAGACTAGCCCGAGAGGAGAGACCCAGTACTTC.

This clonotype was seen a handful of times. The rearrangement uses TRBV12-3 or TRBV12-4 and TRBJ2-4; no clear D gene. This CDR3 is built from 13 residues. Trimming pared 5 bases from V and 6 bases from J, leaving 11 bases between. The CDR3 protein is CASSTSGRNIQYF. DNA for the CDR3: TGTGCCAGCAGTACCTCGGGTCGAAACATTCAGTACTTC.